This T cell receptor (beta chain) is drawn from a study of blood T cell repertoires in COVID-19. Whole-study context: Both acute and convalescent COVID-19 samples were obtained from the United States, Italy and Spain. Sample material is recorded as cDNA or gDNA derived from T cells, B-cell-depleted T cells, or PBMCs.

Libraries were prepared by immunoSEQ multiplex PCR; TCRdb keeps only in-frame clonotypes and omits some of them. The sample yields tens of thousands of clones, less than 95% seen once. The clonotype originates from a man aged 45-65 years with COVID-19, enrolled during active disease. Sequences were obtained from peripheral blood.

The CDR3 DNA is TGTGCCAGCAGCACCAGCGGGGGCGGGGCACCCCTCCACTTT. Its protein is CASSTSGGGAPLHF. The chain links TRBV7-9 to TRBJ1-6; D might be TRBD1 (6 bases). The CDR3 contains 14 residues. Germline V lookup: CDR1 SEHNR, CDR2 FQNEAQ (reference sequence). V lost 5 bases, J lost 11 bases, and 16 bases lay in between.